Below, 11 T cell receptor beta chains from the same sample are listed, as sequenced in a study of shared clonotypes between healthy human individuals. This table comes from immunoSEQ multiplex PCR, and its TCRdb copy is limited to in-frame clones, with some not included. The sample carries some 1 million clones, about 75% recorded once. The sample taken for sequencing was memory CD4+ T cells sorted from blood. Subset noted: CD45RA-negative fraction. Every receptor here comes from a man between 18 and 29 years old in good health.

CDR3 in DNA: TGCGCCAGCAGCCCTGAGGGACTAGCGGGTGAGACCCAGTACTTC. Protein: CASSPEGLAGETQYF. The chain couples TRBV5-1 to TRBJ2-5, with 12 bases aligning to TRBD2. The CDR3 loop spans 15 amino acids. Germline values: CDR1 SGHRS, CDR2 YFSETQ. V shed 4 bases, J shed 5 bases, and the junction held 6 bases outside the gene matches.

The rearrangement uses TRBV29-1 and TRBJ1-2; a weak D match, TRBD1 (5 bases). Germline lookup yields CDR1 SQVTM and CDR2 ANQGSEA. CDR3 size: 13 residues. V was clipped by 3 bases and J by 6 bases, with 14 bases between them. CDR3 in amino acids: CSVDSGQGDGYTF. The CDR3 nucleotides read TGCAGCGTTGATTCGGGGCAGGGAGATGGCTACACCTTC.

This chain connects TRBV5-6 to TRBJ1-2; no clear D. This CDR3 has 14 amino acids. CDR1 and CDR2 (germline): SGHDT, YYEEEE. V was trimmed by 1 base and J by 3 bases, leaving 10 bases between them. This CDR3 is CASSLSQRDYGYTF. DNA for the CDR3: TGTGCCAGCAGCTTGTCTCAGCGTGACTATGGCTACACCTTC.

The chain employs TRBV4-2 and TRBJ1-5, with D possibly matching TRBD1 (5 bases). Germline V gene sequence: CDR1 LGHNA, CDR2 YNFKEQ. V lost 0 bases and J lost 1, with 10 bases in between. CDR3 size: 16 residues. CDR3 region: CASSQDRQGSNQPQHF. The DNA of the CDR3 is TGTGCCAGCAGCCAAGATAGGCAGGGCAGCAATCAGCCCCAGCATTTT.

This clone has a handful of counts. The chain employs TRBV2 and TRBJ2-2; weak D call: TRBD1 (5 bases). V dropped 5 bases and J dropped 4 bases, with 14 bases sitting between them. Germline CDR1 reads SNHLY; CDR2 reads FYNNEI. The CDR3 sequence is 15 residues long. DNA of the CDR3: TGTGCCAGCAGTCCTGACAGAAGGGGCACCGGGGAGCTGTTTTTT. This sequence encodes CASSPDRRGTGELFF. The full variable domain, completed using reference TRBV2 and TRBJ2-2, is EPEVTQTPSHQVTQMGQEVILRCVPISNHLYFYWYRQILGQKVEFLVSFYNNEISEKSEIFDDQFSVERPDGSNFTLKIRSTKLEDSAMYFCASSPDRRGTGELFFGEGSRLTVL.

This clone was detected only once. The rearrangement joins TRBV19 to TRBJ1-2, with D uncertain. The CDR3 loop spans 11 amino acids. The germline V gene has CDR1 LNHDA and CDR2 SQIVND (reference sequence). V shed 6 bases and J shed 5 bases, with 7 bases lying between them. This CDR3 reads CASRRDYGYTF. CDR3 DNA sequence: TGTGCCAGTAGACGGGATTATGGCTACACCTTC.

This clone was seen many times. CDR3 sequence (DNA): TGTGCCTGGAGTGCCGGGAGGACTGAAGCTTTCTTT. Its protein product is CAWSAGRTEAFF. This chain connects TRBV30 to TRBJ1-1; D is ambiguous. The CDR3 covers 12 residues. In germline, CDR1 is GTSNPN, CDR2 SVGIG (reference sequence). Trimming cost V 1 base and J 5 bases, with 8 bases left between them.

Notes on this clone: This sequence may be a read error, since a much larger clone differs from it by one base. The sample has other DNA sequences that encode this CDR3 too. The rearrangement links TRBV7-9 to TRBJ2-3, with D hard to call. The V end was cut by 0 bases, the J end by 0 bases, with 4 bases between. The CDR3 is 14 amino acids. CDR1 and CDR2 from the germline V gene are SEHNR and FQNEAQ (reference sequence). Here the CDR3 DNA reads TGTGCCAGCAGCTTAGCCCCAAGCACAGATACGCAGTATTTT. It codes for CASSLAPSTDTQYF.

The chain uses TRBV29-1 and TRBJ1-3; 10 bases align to TRBD1. The CDR3 consists of 14 residues. V shed 6 bases, J shed 4 bases, and the junction held 6 bases outside the gene matches. Germline V gene sequence: CDR1 SQVTM, CDR2 ANQGSEA. The CDR3 DNA sequence: TGCAGCGTGGGGACAGGGGCGGCGGGAAACACCATATATTTT. Translated, it gives CSVGTGAAGNTIYF.

V usage is TRBV2 and J usage is TRBJ1-1, with D possibly being TRBD1 (5 bases). The V end lost 0 bases, the J end lost 6 bases, and 17 bases lay between the germline ends. The CDR3 contains 16 residues. Germline CDR1 reads SNHLY; CDR2 reads FYNNEI. CDR3 DNA: TGTGCCAGCAGTGAAGCGCCCAGGGCCCGGGTCGCTGAAGCTTTCTTT. Translation gives CASSEAPRARVAEAFF.

This chain joins TRBV6-6 and TRBJ2-1; tentative D call: TRBD1 (7 bases). The germline CDR1 and CDR2 sequences are MNHNY and SVGAGI (reference sequence). The ends were cut back, 5 bases at V and 4 bases at J, with 18 bases in the middle. This CDR3 contains 16 residues. CDR3 in DNA: TGTGCCAGCAGTAAGGCAGGGGGGACGGCATACAATGAGCAGTTCTTC. It translates to CASSKAGGTAYNEQFF.